Below are 6 T cell receptor beta chains sequenced from a single sample in a study of beta chain features in type 1 diabetes. The whole isolated RNA underwent reverse transcription, so sequencing captured expressed TCRB transcripts. Assay used: immunoSEQ multiplex PCR; TCRdb lists only in-frame clones, some missing. The table lists 300,000 to 400,000 clones, approximately 10% of them singletons. The sequenced material came from naive CD4+ T cells from blood. Receptor source: a young woman in good health.

This clone has more than one count but fewer than ten. The chain links TRBV6-1 to TRBJ1-5, with no clear D. V was pared by 6 bases and J by 0 bases, with 12 bases between. The CDR3 has 15 amino acids. Looked up from germline, CDR1 is MNHNS and CDR2 is SASEGT. As DNA, the CDR3 is TGTGCCAGCAGCCGGGAAAAGGTTAGCAATCAGCCCCAGCATTTT. Translating gives CASSREKVSNQPQHF.

J is TRBJ1-2 and V is TRBV9; 8 bases are a match to TRBD1. The ends lost 0 bases at V and 4 bases at J; junction bases unmatched: 14. This CDR3 is 18 amino acids long. Germline CDR1 and CDR2: SGDLS and YYNGEE. CDR3 in amino acids: CASSVDDRGQILFYGYTF. The CDR3 DNA is TGTGCCAGCAGCGTAGACGACAGGGGCCAGATTCTCTTCTATGGCTACACCTTC.

The chain joins TRBV18 to TRBJ2-7; D is perhaps TRBD2 (5 bases). Per germline, CDR1 KGHSH and CDR2 LQKENI. Trimming took 3 bases from V and 5 from J, leaving 20 bases between them. The CDR3 contains 16 residues. The CDR3 nucleotides are TGTGCCAGCTCACCCAGATCACTAGAAGTCTACCACGAGCAGTACTTC. Translation: CASSPRSLEVYHEQYF. Supplemented by reference TRBV18 and TRBJ2-7, the full variable domain reads NAGVMQNPRHLVRRRGQEARLRCSPMKGHSHVYWYRQLPEEGLKFMVYLQKENIIDESGMPKERFSAEFPKEGPSILRIQQVVRGDSAAYFCASSPRSLEVYHEQYFGPGTRLTVT.

V gene TRBV5-1 combines with J gene TRBJ2-7, with 9 positions matching TRBD1. The junction had 5 bases not matched to a gene; V was cut back by 4 bases and J by 3 bases. The germline gives CDR1 SGHRS, CDR2 YFSETQ. The CDR3 has 14 residues. CDR3: CASSLGQGNYEQYF. CDR3 nucleotide sequence: TGCGCCAGCAGCCTGGGACAGGGAAACTACGAGCAGTACTTC.

The chain joins TRBV30 to TRBJ2-1, with 9 nucleotides matching TRBD2. J was trimmed by 10 bases and V by 2 bases; bases with no gene match: 12. Germline V gene sequence: CDR1 GTSNPN, CDR2 SVGIG (reference sequence). CDR3 length: 15 amino acids. The CDR3 protein is CAWSPHPGTSREQFF. CDR3 DNA sequence: TGTGCCTGGAGTCCCCATCCAGGGACTAGCCGAGAGCAGTTCTTC.

V usage is TRBV5-8 and J usage is TRBJ2-1; D is unresolved. This CDR3 contains 17 residues. Germline V gene lookup returns CDR1 SGHTS and CDR2 YDEGEE. V lost 0 bases to trimming and J lost 0 bases, with 13 bases between them. The CDR3 region is CASSLVSVVGSYNEQFF. The CDR3, as DNA: TGTGCCAGCAGCTTGGTTTCGGTCGTTGGCTCCTACAATGAGCAGTTCTTC.